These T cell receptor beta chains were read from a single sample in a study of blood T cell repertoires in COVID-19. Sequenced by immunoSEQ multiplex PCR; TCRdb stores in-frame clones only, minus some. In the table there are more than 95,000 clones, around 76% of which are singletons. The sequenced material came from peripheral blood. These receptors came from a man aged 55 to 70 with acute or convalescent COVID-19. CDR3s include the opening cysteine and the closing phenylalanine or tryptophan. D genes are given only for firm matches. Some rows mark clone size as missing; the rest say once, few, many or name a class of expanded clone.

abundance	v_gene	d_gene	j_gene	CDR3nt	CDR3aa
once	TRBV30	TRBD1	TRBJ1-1	TGTGCCTGGAGGGGGGACAGCCCGAACACTGAAGCTTTCTTT	CAWRGDSPNTEAFF
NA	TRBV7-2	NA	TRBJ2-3	TGTGCCAGCAGCTTACTTAGCACAGATACGCAGTATTTT	CASSLLSTDTQYF
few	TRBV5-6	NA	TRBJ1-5	TGTGCCAGCAGGCCAGGGGTGGGCAATCAGCCCCAGCATTTT	CASRPGVGNQPQHF
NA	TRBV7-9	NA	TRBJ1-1	TGTGCCAGCAGCTTATCGGGGGACACTGAAGCTTTCTTT	CASSLSGDTEAFF
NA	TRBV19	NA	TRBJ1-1	TGTGCCAGTAGTATTGGGGGGAACAGATTGAACACTGAAGCTTTCTTT	CASSIGGNRLNTEAFF
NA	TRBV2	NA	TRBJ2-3	TGTGCCAGCTCCGGAGAGAGCACAGATACGCAGTATTTT	CASSGESTDTQYF
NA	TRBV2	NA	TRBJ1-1	TGTGCCAGCAGTGGTCGGAGGGTGAGCACTGAAGCTTTCTTT	CASSGRRVSTEAFF
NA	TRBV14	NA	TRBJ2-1	TGTGCCAGCAGCAGTCGGGCGGGGTCCCACAATGAGCAGTTCTTC	CASSSRAGSHNEQFF
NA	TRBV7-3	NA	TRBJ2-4	TGTGCCACCAGTGAGGGGGGGTGGCAAAACATTCAGTACTTC	CATSEGGWQNIQYF
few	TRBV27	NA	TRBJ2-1	TGTGCCAGCAGTTTGTTAGCGTTCGGTGAGCAGTTCTTC	CASSLLAFGEQFF
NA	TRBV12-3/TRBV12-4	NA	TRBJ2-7	TGTGCCAGCCGGCGGCAGGGGACGGGCGAGCAGTACTTC	CASRRQGTGEQYF
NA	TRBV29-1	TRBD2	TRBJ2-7	TGCAGCGTCGACCTAGCGGGGGGCAGGGACGAGCAGTACTTC	CSVDLAGGRDEQYF
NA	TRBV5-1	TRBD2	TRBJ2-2	TGCGCCAGCAGCCCCGGCGGGTTAGCGGGAGGGAGGAGCGGGGAGCTGTTTTTT	CASSPGGLAGGRSGELFF